The entry below describes one T cell receptor (beta chain). The clone's antigen remains unknown. It has no much larger one-base neighbor in the sample; base qualities were not kept. The sample comes from a study of CD8 T cells in Susac syndrome (dated by TCRdb to the late 2010s). Study-level background: Repertoire sequencing was used to test whether CD8+ T cell activation and differentiation in Susac syndrome was antigen driven. Clonality of the CD8+ T cell repertoire was compared between about a dozen healthy donors, approximately 14 Susac syndrome patients and some 15 multiple sclerosis patients. Results the study describes overall, beyond this receptor: The number of individuals in the TCR sequencing and HLA analysis was acknowledged as relatively small.

Spanning cysteine to phenylalanine, the CDR3 consists of 11 amino acids. Only the CDR3 portion is preserved as DNA: 33 bases, with reading frame beginning at the first base. Between the V and J ends, shortened by 3 bases and 11 bases respectively, the junction contains 10 bases. The germline V gene (reference sequence) specifies PRHDT as CDR1 and FYEKMQ as CDR2. RNA was extracted using the RNeasy kit, and about 0.5 to 1 ug of the RNA was reverse transcribed with random hexamers. TCR beta CDR3 regions were amplified with the immunoSEQ multiplex PCR assay covering 54 Vbeta and 13 Jbeta segments. PCR amplification bias was corrected using a synthetic template baseline for primer optimization and computational correction. From the authors' description of their analysis: Reads were assigned to V, D and J genes according to IMGT and analyzed in immunoSEQ Analyzer, with only productive sequences retained. Clonality was calculated as one minus the Shannon entropy normalized by log2 of the number of productive unique sequences. For each patient and control, public and private clones were evaluated within the 100 most prevalent clones. Clones were defined as Susac-specific if absent from the healthy and MS cohorts, from 900 to 1,300 published viral clones and from other ImmuneACCESS disease sequences. The public reads were quality trimmed at Q25 with fastp and then assembled into clones with MiXCR by TCRdb, keeping productive beta chains. A single entry per CDR3 protein holds the most common genes and DNA from its merged rows. The V and J calls reflect TCRdb's pipeline rather than the authors' work. The sample contains about 52,000 distinct CDR3 sequences, just over 90% of them found a single time. About 0.54% of the sample rests with the top ten.

Peripheral blood CD8+ and CD4+ T cells from healthy donors, Susac syndrome patients and multiple sclerosis patients were profiled using high-throughput TCR beta sequencing. The multiple sclerosis controls were treatment-naive patients who had stable or active relapsing-remitting disease and met the revised McDonald criteria. Bulk CD8+ and CD4+ T cells were purified by magnetic negative isolation, whereas CD8+ TEMRA cells were enriched by FACS. Blood was collected in EDTA tubes and processed within 24 hours, with PBMCs isolated through density gradient centrifugation. PBMCs intended for TCR sequencing were cryopreserved in liquid nitrogen and were subsequently thawed in a 37 degrees C water bath. The sorted or isolated CD4+, CD8+ and CD8+ TEMRA cells reached a purity of at least 90%.

The sequence is built from TRBV13 and TRBJ1-1, with TRBD1 as a weak D call on 5 bases. Specimen: CD8+ T cells from PBMCs. The sequence was collected from a human donor with multiple sclerosis. The encoded CDR3 is CASSLGGDAFF. The DNA sequence is TGTGCCAGCAGCTTGGGGGGGGACGCTTTCTTT.